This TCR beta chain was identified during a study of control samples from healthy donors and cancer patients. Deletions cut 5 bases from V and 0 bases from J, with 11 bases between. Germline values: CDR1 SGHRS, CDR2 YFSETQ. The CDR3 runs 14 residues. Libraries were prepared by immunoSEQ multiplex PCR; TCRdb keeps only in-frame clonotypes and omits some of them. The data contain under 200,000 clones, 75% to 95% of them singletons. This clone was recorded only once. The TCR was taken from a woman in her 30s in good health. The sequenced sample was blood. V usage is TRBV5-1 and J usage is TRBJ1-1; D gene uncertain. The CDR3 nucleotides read TGCGCCAGCAGTTCTACACAACTGAACACTGAAGCTTTCTTT. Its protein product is CASSSTQLNTEAFF.